The 23 T cell receptor beta chains below all came from one sample that was sequenced in a study of CD8+CD57+ T cells in acquired aplastic anemia. For sequencing, patients were chosen who had shown expansion of CD8+CD57+ cells by flow cytometry. The TCR beta profiling, which covered VDJ combination and CDR3 sequence, was carried out using genomic DNA as the template. One entry per CDR3 protein, called by TCRdb with MiXCR from the reads. Of around 160,000 distinct CDR3 sequences in the sample, 45% to 55% are singletons; the top ten hold about 2.6%. The sequenced material came from sorted CD4+, CD8+, or CD8+CD57+ T cells (not recorded which) from PBMCs. The receptors derive from a human donor with aplastic anemia.

This clonotype was detected a few times. V usage is TRBV7-2 and J usage is TRBJ2-7; D is uncertain. CDR1 is SGHTA, CDR2 FQGNSA, per germline. V was clipped by 1 base and J by 3 bases, with 7 bases between them. The CDR3 covers 13 residues. This CDR3 reads CASSLDPGYEQYF. The CDR3 bases are TGTGCCAGCAGCTTAGATCCGGGCTACGAGCAGTACTTC.

This clonotype was observed at least ten times. The rearrangement uses TRBV12-3 or TRBV12-4 and TRBJ2-3; the D is unclear. The germline V and J ends were trimmed by 5 bases and 0 bases, with 21 bases remaining between them. The CDR3 sequence is 18 residues long. CDR3 in DNA: TGTGCCAGCAGTACCTCCCAGCCCGCGGATACTAGCACAGATACGCAGTATTTT. This encodes CASSTSQPADTSTDTQYF.

Written as DNA, the CDR3 is TGTGCCACCAGCAGCTACAGCTCCTCGAACACCGGGGAGCTGTTTTTT. Its translation: CATSSYSSSNTGELFF. The chain carries TRBV15 and TRBJ2-2; no clear D. V gave up 3 bases and J gave up 0 bases, with 11 bases separating them. This CDR3 comprises 16 residues. Germline CDR1 and CDR2: LNHNV and YYDKDF (reference sequence).

This clonotype is medium-sized (0.01 to 0.1%). The chain uses TRBV7-2 and TRBJ1-1; D unclear. This CDR3 region has 13 residues. With 1 base removed from V and 4 bases from J, the gap between germline ends came to 7 bases. Germline V gene lookup returns CDR1 SGHTA and CDR2 FQGNSA. CDR3 sequence (DNA): TGTGCCAGCAGCTTAGGGGTAGGCACTGAAGCTTTCTTT. This codes for CASSLGVGTEAFF.

This clonotype was counted between two and nine times. CDR3 loop: CASSYRTDNEQFF. DNA of the CDR3: TGTGCCAGCAGTTATCGAACAGACAATGAGCAGTTCTTC. The gene calls are TRBV6-2 or TRBV6-3 and TRBJ2-1; D not certain. Germline lookup yields CDR1 MNHEY and CDR2 SVGEGT. The CDR3 loop spans 13 amino acids. Trimming stripped 3 bases from V and 5 bases from J, with 8 bases between.

V usage is TRBV10-3 and J usage is TRBJ2-7; possible D gene TRBD1, 5 bases. Trimming left V 6 bases short and J 6 bases short, with 12 bases between. CDR1 is ENHRY, CDR2 SYGVKD, per germline. The CDR3 sequence is 12 residues long. CDR3 amino acids: CAISQDTLEQYF. The CDR3 bases are TGTGCCATCAGCCAGGACACCCTCGAGCAGTACTTC.

This chain connects TRBV10-1 to TRBJ2-5, with D perhaps matching TRBD2 (5 bases). V was shortened by 2 bases and J by 1 base, with 11 bases between the two germline ends. Germline V gene lookup returns CDR1 WNHNN and CDR2 SYGVQD (reference sequence). The CDR3 totals 15 residues. The CDR3 nucleotides are TGCGCCAGCAGTGAGAGCGGCAGATCCCAAGAGACCCAGTACTTC. Translation gives CASSESGRSQETQYF.

The table lists this clonotype with many counts. The chain uses TRBV12-3 or TRBV12-4 and TRBJ2-7; 8 bases fit TRBD1. V lost 5 bases to trimming and J lost 6 bases; unmatched junction nucleotides: 12. This CDR3 has 15 residues. The DNA of the CDR3 is TGTGCCAGCAGTCGGCAGGGGGCGCTTCGGTCCGAGCAGTACTTC. Translation gives CASSRQGALRSEQYF.

This clonotype was counted ten times or more. V gene TRBV3-1 combines with J gene TRBJ1-1, with TRBD1 matching over 10 bases. Losses at the gene ends were 7 bases for V and 8 bases for J; bases not matched to a gene: 7. Per the germline V gene, CDR1 is LGHDT and CDR2 is YNNKEL (reference sequence). This CDR3 spans 13 amino acids. CDR3 DNA sequence: TGTGCCAGCACCGTGCGGGACAGGGGAGAAGCTTTCTTT. Translation: CASTVRDRGEAFF.

This clonotype was recorded many times. The chain recombines TRBV9 with TRBJ1-2; the D gene is possibly TRBD1 (5 bases). This CDR3 contains 15 residues. Germline loops: CDR1 SGDLS, CDR2 YYNGEE. Trimming cost V 3 bases and J 4 bases, with 16 bases left between them. The CDR3 DNA reads as TGTGCCAGCAGCGCTGACGGACATGGTGGCTATGGCTACACCTTC. It translates to CASSADGHGGYGYTF.

This clonotype was counted many times. J is TRBJ2-3 and V is TRBV5-4, with TRBD2 identical over 13 bases. Germline V CDR1 and CDR2: SGHNT, YYREEE (reference sequence). This CDR3 comprises 18 residues. V was pared by 2 bases and J by 3 bases, with 9 bases of the junction left unmatched. In nucleotides, the CDR3 is TGTGCCAGCAGCTTCCCCAGGACTAGCGGGAGAAGAACAGATACGCAGTATTTT. Translation gives CASSFPRTSGRRTDTQYF.

The chain recombines TRBV5-1 with TRBJ2-7, with a weak D call TRBD1 (5 bases). The germline V gene encodes CDR1 SGHRS and CDR2 YFSETQ. Trimming removed 2 bases from V and 0 bases from J, with 12 bases in between. CDR3 size: 15 residues. The CDR3 DNA reads TGCGCCAGCAGCTTCCAGCTAACAGGCTCCTACGAGCAGTACTTC. Translation gives CASSFQLTGSYEQYF.

This clonotype occurred many times. This chain connects TRBV28 to TRBJ2-7, with 8 nucleotides matching TRBD1. With 5 bases clipped from V and 3 bases from J, the junction kept 12 bases outside the gene matches. Germline CDR1 is MDHEN and CDR2 is SYDVKM. There are 16 residues in the CDR3. CDR3 sequence reads: CASSNPAGTGDYEQYF. The CDR3 DNA is TGTGCCAGCAGTAACCCGGCCGGGACAGGCGACTACGAGCAGTACTTC.

The V gene is TRBV5-4, the J gene TRBJ1-6, with D hard to call. This CDR3 contains 12 residues. Deletions cut 6 bases from V and 9 bases from J, with 10 bases between. Germline CDR1 and CDR2: SGHNT and YYREEE (reference sequence). For the CDR3, the DNA is TGTGCCAGCACCGCCTTAGGTTCACCCCTCCACTTT. Its translation is CASTALGSPLHF. The entire variable domain, with the rest obtained from reference TRBV5-4 and TRBJ1-6, is as follows: ETGVTQSPTHLIKTRGQQVTLRCSSQSGHNTVSWYQQALGQGPQFIFQYYREEENGRGNFPPRFSGLQFPNYSSELNVNALELDDSALYLCASTALGSPLHFGNGTRLTVT.

As to this clonotype: It may be a read error: a sequence one base away is much more abundant. The chain recombines TRBV11-2 with TRBJ2-4, with D possibly TRBD2 on 5 matching bases. Germline CDR1 and CDR2: SGHAT and FQNNGV. The CDR3 is 16 residues long. The chain's CDR3 is CASSLGRDLAKSIQYF. DNA for the CDR3: TGTGCCAGCAGCTTAGGAAGAGATCTAGCCAAAAGCATTCAGTACTTC.

The V gene is TRBV12-3 or TRBV12-4, the J gene TRBJ2-5, with D tentatively TRBD1 (6 bases). Trimming took 8 bases from V and 1 from J, leaving 23 bases between them. The CDR3 runs 17 residues. The CDR3 region has the DNA TGTGCCAGCGCGCCGACCAGGGGAAGCGGCATCCAAGAGACCCAGTACTTC. This encodes CASAPTRGSGIQETQYF.

This clonotype was recorded at least ten times. The V call is TRBV24-1, the J call TRBJ2-1; 9 nucleotides agree with TRBD1. This CDR3 spans 16 amino acids. V lost 7 bases and J lost 7; bases outside the gene matches: 13. Germline values: CDR1 KGHDR, CDR2 SFDVKD. Written as DNA, the CDR3 is TGTGCCACCAGAGCCTCCGGGACAGGGTGGGAAAATGAGCAGTTCTTC. Protein: CATRASGTGWENEQFF.

This chain joins TRBV6-4 and TRBJ2-3; D is uncertain. Germline V gene sequence: CDR1 MRHNA, CDR2 SNTAGT. The CDR3 runs 13 residues. V was clipped by 8 bases and J by 0 bases, with 9 bases between them. For the CDR3, the DNA is TGTGCCAGCTCCACGAAGAGCACAGATACGCAGTATTTT. Residues: CASSTKSTDTQYF.

The rearrangement joins TRBV7-9 to TRBJ2-7; perhaps TRBD1 as D (5 bases). The CDR3 is 14 amino acids. Trimming shortened V by 6 bases and J by 4 bases, and 16 bases separated the two germline ends. The germline CDR1 and CDR2 sequences are SEHNR and FQNEAQ (reference sequence). Here the CDR3 DNA reads TGTGCCAGCAGTTCCGGACAAGGTCAGTACGAGCAGTACTTC. Translating gives CASSSGQGQYEQYF.

This clonotype was picked up one time. This rearrangement joins TRBV11-1 to TRBJ2-3, with TRBD2 matching 10 bases. The V gene's germline CDR1 is SGHAT and CDR2 FQDESV (reference sequence). The trim removed 6 bases at V and 7 bases at J, leaving 10 bases unmatched. This CDR3 region has 15 residues. The CDR3 coding sequence is TGTGCCAGCAGTGCTCTAGCGGGAGCCCGACATACGCAGTATTTT. The encoded protein is CASSALAGARHTQYF.

This clonotype was recorded many times. The chain carries TRBV29-1 and TRBJ2-2, with 10 positions matching TRBD2. CDR1 and CDR2 from the germline V gene are SQVTM and ANQGSEA. With 4 bases clipped from V and 3 bases from J, the junction kept 8 bases outside the gene matches. This CDR3 region has 16 residues. The CDR3 protein is CSVGIGLAGDTGELFF. CDR3 bases: TGCAGCGTTGGGATCGGGCTAGCGGGAGACACCGGGGAGCTGTTTTTT.

Only a few counts were recorded for this clonotype. This rearrangement joins TRBV2 to TRBJ1-2; tentatively, D is TRBD1 (6 bases). V was clipped by 6 bases and J by 4 bases, with 9 bases between them. CDR1 SNHLY and CDR2 FYNNEI come from the germline V gene. The CDR3 is 12 residues long. In nucleotides, the CDR3 is TGTGCCAGCAGGGACAGTATCTATGGCTACACCTTC. It yields the protein CASRDSIYGYTF.

This clonotype was seen a few times. The chain joins TRBV20-1 to TRBJ1-1; maybe TRBD1 (6 bases). Germline CDR1 is DFQATT and CDR2 is SNEGSKA (reference sequence). The V end lost 1 base, the J end lost 5 bases, and 11 bases lay between the germline ends. The CDR3 contains 13 residues. CDR3 nucleotide sequence: TGCAGTGCTAGAGGAAACAGGGATACTGAAGCTTTCTTT. Translation gives CSARGNRDTEAFF.